This T cell receptor beta chain was sequenced for a study of blood T cell repertoires in COVID-19. Study information: Acute and convalescent COVID-19 samples came from the United States, Italy and Spain. PBMCs, B-cell-depleted T cells, or T cells provided the cDNA or gDNA that made up the material.

Individuals aged 18 to 89 years were recruited from fewer than 30 US areas. Germline CDR1 reads SGHVS; CDR2 reads FQNEAQ. Trimming cost V 1 base and J 4 bases; bases outside gene matches: 3. CDR3 size: 15 residues. As originally analysed: Nucleated cell number was recorded as an estimate derived from reference gene primer amplification. Assay: immunoSEQ multiplex PCR; the TCRdb copy retains only in-frame clones and omits some. The D gene and trimming were derived from the DNA, and the V and J assignments and clone size from that table. In the table there are some 410,000 clones, approximately 90% of which are singletons.

Specimen: PBMCs or T cells enriched from blood (not recorded which). The chain links TRBV7-8 to TRBJ1-2; TRBD1 matches at 10 bases. The receptor was isolated from a woman in her twenties or thirties with acute COVID-19. CDR3 bases: TGTGCCAGCAGCTTAGGACAGGGGGCTGGCTATGGCTACACCTTC. This translates into CASSLGQGAGYGYTF.